The 16 T cell receptor beta chains reported below all come from one sample, sequenced in a study of CD4+ T cells in melanoma. Assay: immunoSEQ multiplex PCR; the TCRdb copy retains only in-frame clones and omits some. The top ten clones hold approximately 3.5% of a sample with some 120,000 clones, 92% of them seen once. The sample was peripheral blood. All receptors come from a human donor with melanoma.

The chain carries TRBV5-1 and TRBJ1-1; maybe TRBD1 (5 bases). V was cut by 2 bases and J by 5 bases, with 16 bases left in between. Germline V CDR1 and CDR2: SGHRS, YFSETQ. CDR3 length: 15 residues. The CDR3 is CASSLLDNSMTEAFF. The CDR3 DNA sequence: TGCGCCAGCAGCTTACTGGACAACTCTATGACTGAAGCTTTCTTT.

V gene TRBV28 combines with J gene TRBJ1-5; 7 nucleotides line up with TRBD1. Per germline, CDR1 MDHEN and CDR2 SYDVKM. V gave up 6 bases and J gave up 1 base; unmatched junction bases: 12. The CDR3 totals 17 residues. CDR3: CASSTTGVPFSNQPQHF. The DNA for the CDR3 is TGTGCCAGCAGCACCACAGGGGTCCCCTTCAGCAATCAGCCCCAGCATTTT.

This clone turned up a few times. This chain uses TRBV4-2 with TRBJ1-2; the match to TRBD1 covers 11 bases. Looked up from germline, CDR1 is LGHNA and CDR2 is YNFKEQ. V dropped 5 bases and J dropped 7; count of bases not matched to a gene: 6. CDR3 size: 14 residues. CDR3 DNA: TGTGCCAGCAGCATGGACAGGGGGCGGCTTGGCTACACCTTC. Residues: CASSMDRGRLGYTF.

The chain has TRBV5-1 and TRBJ2-2; D gene uncertain. Germline V gives CDR1 SGHRS, CDR2 YFSETQ. The V and J ends lost 0 bases and 5 bases respectively, with 11 bases between them. This CDR3 comprises 15 residues. The CDR3 region has the DNA TGCGCCAGCAGCTTGGGCCCAAGCGAAACCGGGGAGCTGTTTTTT. As protein: CASSLGPSETGELFF.

V is TRBV28 and J is TRBJ1-5; unclear D gene. The ends were cut back, 5 bases at V and 16 bases at J, with 15 bases in the middle. The germline gives CDR1 MDHEN, CDR2 SYDVKM. This CDR3 contains 11 residues. CDR3 residues: CASSRATRFHF. For the CDR3, the DNA is TGTGCCAGCAGTAGGGCCACAAGGTTCCATTTT. The variable domain in full, with the rest retrieved from reference TRBV28 and TRBJ1-5, is DVKVTQSSRYLVKRTGEKVFLECVQDMDHENMFWYRQDPGLGLRLIYFSYDVKMKEKGDIPEGYSVSREKKERFSLILESASTNQTSMYLCASSRATRFHFGDGTRLSIL.

This chain links TRBV15 with TRBJ2-7; TRBD1 or TRBD2 may be the D gene (5 bases each). This CDR3 has 14 residues. Germline V lookup: CDR1 LNHNV, CDR2 YYDKDF (reference sequence). Deletions cut 1 base from V and 0 bases from J, with 7 bases between. The CDR3 DNA sequence: TGTGCCACCAGCAGAGGGGACGTCTCCTACGAGCAGTACTTC. Protein sequence: CATSRGDVSYEQYF.

Here the CDR3 DNA reads TGTGCCAGCAGCTTAGATGCCCAAAAACTGTTTTTT. Its translation: CASSLDAQKLFF. The chain couples TRBV7-2 to TRBJ1-4, with D unclear. Trimming pared 1 base from V and 9 bases from J, leaving 6 bases between. Looked up from germline, CDR1 is SGHTA and CDR2 is FQGNSA. The CDR3 spans 12 residues.

This clone was observed once. The rearrangement links TRBV4-2 to TRBJ1-5, with a possible D match to TRBD1 (5 bases). The germline V gene has CDR1 LGHNA and CDR2 YNFKEQ. This CDR3 comprises 17 residues. With 0 bases removed from V and 4 bases from J, the gap between germline ends came to 16 bases. CDR3 loop: CASSQDLVGDGNQPQHF. For the CDR3, the DNA is TGTGCCAGCAGCCAAGATCTTGTGGGGGACGGGAATCAGCCCCAGCATTTT.

V is TRBV7-2 and J is TRBJ2-5, with TRBD2 matching 9 bases. Unmatched junction bases numbered 12, after V lost 5 bases and J lost 5 bases. Germline V lookup: CDR1 SGHTA, CDR2 FQGNSA. The CDR3 totals 16 residues. This chain's CDR3 is CASSPPRGGGTETQYF. The CDR3 nucleotides read TGTGCCAGCAGCCCCCCCCGCGGGGGGGGGACCGAGACCCAGTACTTC.

The V call is TRBV5-6, the J call TRBJ1-4; no firm D call. Germline V gene lookup returns CDR1 SGHDT and CDR2 YYEEEE. The CDR3 is 14 residues long. Trimming removed 0 bases from V and 7 bases from J, with 10 bases in between. CDR3 sequence (DNA): TGTGCCAGCAGCTTGGGGACTTTCTTTGAAAAACTGTTTTTT. This gives the protein CASSLGTFFEKLFF.

As regards this clone: Other DNA variants within this sample encode the same CDR3. The chain carries TRBV18 and TRBJ2-5; D is unclear. Germline loops: CDR1 KGHSH, CDR2 LQKENI. The CDR3 loop spans 13 amino acids. V lost 2 bases and J lost 1, with 5 bases in between. CDR3 sequence reads: CASSPGAQETQYF. The DNA of the CDR3 is TGTGCCAGCTCACCAGGCGCCCAAGAGACCCAGTACTTC.

The chain recombines TRBV10-2 with TRBJ2-5; weak D call: TRBD1 (5 bases). Per the germline V gene, CDR1 is WSHSY and CDR2 is SAAADI. V gave up 7 bases and J gave up 5 bases, with 17 bases separating them. This CDR3 spans 14 amino acids. The chain's CDR3 is CASTYSGLGETQYF. The DNA of the CDR3 is TGCGCCAGCACCTACTCAGGGTTAGGGGAGACCCAGTACTTC.

The CDR3 here is CASSPRTYNEQFF. The CDR3 DNA follows: TGTGCCAGCAGCCCGAGGACCTACAATGAGCAGTTCTTC. The chain combines TRBV9 with TRBJ2-1; no firm D call. CDR3 length equals 13 residues. Germline V CDR1 and CDR2: SGDLS, YYNGEE. V lost 4 bases to trimming and J lost 2 bases, with 7 bases between them.

This chain uses TRBV18 with TRBJ2-7; possible D gene TRBD1, 5 bases. The V end was cut by 2 bases, the J end by 3 bases, with 11 bases between. This CDR3 has 14 residues. CDR1 is KGHSH, CDR2 LQKENI, per germline. CDR3 region: CASSPGASNYEQYF. CDR3 bases: TGTGCCAGCTCACCAGGGGCGTCAAACTACGAGCAGTACTTC.

The gene calls are TRBV10-3 and TRBJ1-2; D remains unclear. V lost 4 bases, J lost 4 bases, and 19 bases lay in between. Germline V gives CDR1 ENHRY, CDR2 SYGVKD. This CDR3 has 16 residues. The CDR3 region is CAISVTLNRSLYGYTF. CDR3 nucleotide sequence: TGTGCCATCAGTGTAACACTTAACCGGTCCCTCTATGGCTACACCTTC.

The V and J genes are TRBV5-4 and TRBJ2-5; weak D call: TRBD1 (6 bases). The CDR3 consists of 13 residues. CDR1 is SGHNT, CDR2 YYREEE, per germline (reference sequence). V lost 7 bases, J lost 2 bases, and 12 bases lay in between. CDR3 sequence (DNA): TGTGCCAGCGGTAGGACAGCTCAAGAGACCCAGTACTTC. Its protein product is CASGRTAQETQYF.